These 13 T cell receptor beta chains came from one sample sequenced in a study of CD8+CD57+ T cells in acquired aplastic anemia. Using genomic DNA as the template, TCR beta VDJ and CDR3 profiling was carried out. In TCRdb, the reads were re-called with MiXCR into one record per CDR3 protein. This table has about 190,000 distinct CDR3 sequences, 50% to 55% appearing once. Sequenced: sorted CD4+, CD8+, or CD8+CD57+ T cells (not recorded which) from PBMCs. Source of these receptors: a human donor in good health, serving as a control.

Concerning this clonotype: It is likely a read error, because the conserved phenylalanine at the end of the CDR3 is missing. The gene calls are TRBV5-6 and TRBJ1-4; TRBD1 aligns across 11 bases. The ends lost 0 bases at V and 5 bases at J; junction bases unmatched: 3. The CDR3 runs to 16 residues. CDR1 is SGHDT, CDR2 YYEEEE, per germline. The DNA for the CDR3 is TGTGCCAGCAGCTTGGAGGGGACAGGGGGAAATGAAAAACTGTTTTAT. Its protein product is CASSLEGTGGNEKLFY.

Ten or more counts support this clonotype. CDR3 protein: CASSQPTGRVVRGNQPQHF. For the CDR3, the DNA is TGCGCCAGCAGCCAGCCTACTGGCAGGGTAGTCAGGGGCAATCAGCCCCAGCATTTT. V and J are TRBV4-1 and TRBJ1-5, with a possible D match to TRBD1 (5 bases). The CDR3 extends over 19 amino acids. Trimming shortened V by 3 bases and J by 2 bases, and 23 bases separated the two germline ends. Germline loops: CDR1 MGHRA, CDR2 YSYEKL.

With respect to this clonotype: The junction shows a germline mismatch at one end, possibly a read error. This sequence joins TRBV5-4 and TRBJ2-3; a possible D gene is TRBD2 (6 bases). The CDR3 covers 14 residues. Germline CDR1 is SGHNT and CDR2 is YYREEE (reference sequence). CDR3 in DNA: TGCGCCAGCAGCCTGGGACTTAGCACAGATACGCAGTATTTT. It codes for CASSLGLSTDTQYF.

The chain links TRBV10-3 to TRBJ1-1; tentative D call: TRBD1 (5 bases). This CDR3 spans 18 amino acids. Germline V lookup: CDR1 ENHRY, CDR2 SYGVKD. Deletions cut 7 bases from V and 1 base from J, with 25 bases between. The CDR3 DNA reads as TGTGCCATCACTAACCAGGGCGGGCAGGTGTGGGGGAACACTGAAGCTTTCTTT. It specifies CAITNQGGQVWGNTEAFF.

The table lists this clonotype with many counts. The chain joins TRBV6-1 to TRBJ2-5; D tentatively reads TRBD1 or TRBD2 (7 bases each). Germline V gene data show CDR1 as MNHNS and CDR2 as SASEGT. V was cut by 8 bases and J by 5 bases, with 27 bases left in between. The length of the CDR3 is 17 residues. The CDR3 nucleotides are TGTGCCAGCCAGGGGACAGTCCTCATCCGGGGAGGGGAGACCCAGTACTTC. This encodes CASQGTVLIRGGETQYF.

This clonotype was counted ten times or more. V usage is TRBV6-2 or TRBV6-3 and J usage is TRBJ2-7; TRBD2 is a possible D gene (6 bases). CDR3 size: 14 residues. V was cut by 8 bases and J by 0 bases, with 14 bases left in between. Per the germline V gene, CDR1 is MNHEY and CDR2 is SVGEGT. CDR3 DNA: TGTGCCAGCCACCGGGACTTAAGCTCCTACGAGCAGTACTTC. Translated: CASHRDLSSYEQYF.

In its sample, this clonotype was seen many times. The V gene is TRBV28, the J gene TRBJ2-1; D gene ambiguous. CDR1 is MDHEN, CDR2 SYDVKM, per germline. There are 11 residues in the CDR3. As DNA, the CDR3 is TGTGAGTCTGACCTGATTAATGAGCAGTTCTTC. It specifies CESDLINEQFF.

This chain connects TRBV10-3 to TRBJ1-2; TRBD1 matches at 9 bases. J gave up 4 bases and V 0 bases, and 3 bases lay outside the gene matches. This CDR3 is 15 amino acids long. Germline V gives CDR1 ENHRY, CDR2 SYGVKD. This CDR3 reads CAISESRDRAYGYTF. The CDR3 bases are TGTGCCATCAGTGAGTCGAGGGACAGGGCCTATGGCTACACCTTC.

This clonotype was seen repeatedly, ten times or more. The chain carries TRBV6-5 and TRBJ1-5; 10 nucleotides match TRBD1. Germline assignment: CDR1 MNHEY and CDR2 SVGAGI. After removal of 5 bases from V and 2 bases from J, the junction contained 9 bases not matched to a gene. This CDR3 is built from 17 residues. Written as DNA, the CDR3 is TGTGCCAGCAGTCGGATGACAGGGGGCAGGGGCAATCAGCCCCAGCATTTT. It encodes CASSRMTGGRGNQPQHF.

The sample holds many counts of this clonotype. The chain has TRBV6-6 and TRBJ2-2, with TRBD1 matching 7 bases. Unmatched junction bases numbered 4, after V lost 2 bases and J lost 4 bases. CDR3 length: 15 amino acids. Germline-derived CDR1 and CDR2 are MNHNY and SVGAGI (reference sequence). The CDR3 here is CASSYTGQPTGELFF. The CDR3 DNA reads TGTGCCAGCAGTTACACGGGACAGCCCACCGGGGAGCTGTTTTTT.

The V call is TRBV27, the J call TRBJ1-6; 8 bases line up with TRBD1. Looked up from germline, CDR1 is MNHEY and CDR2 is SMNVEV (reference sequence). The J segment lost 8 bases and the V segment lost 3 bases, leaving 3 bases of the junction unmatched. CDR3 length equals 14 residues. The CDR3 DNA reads TGTGCCAGCAGTTTTCGGACAGGGCATTCACCCCTCCACTTT. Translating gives CASSFRTGHSPLHF.

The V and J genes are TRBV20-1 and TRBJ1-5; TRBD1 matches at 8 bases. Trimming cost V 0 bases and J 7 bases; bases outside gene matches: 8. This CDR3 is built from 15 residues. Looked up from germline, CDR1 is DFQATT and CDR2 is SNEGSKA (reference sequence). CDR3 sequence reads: CSAREDRVEIQPQHF. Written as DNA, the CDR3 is TGCAGTGCTAGAGAGGACAGGGTGGAGATCCAGCCCCAGCATTTT.

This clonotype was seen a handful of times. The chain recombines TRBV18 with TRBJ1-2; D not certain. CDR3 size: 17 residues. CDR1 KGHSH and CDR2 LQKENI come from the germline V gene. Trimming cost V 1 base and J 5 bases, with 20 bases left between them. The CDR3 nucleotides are TGTGCCAGCTCACCACAAGGTGGAGTCCCGGCGGGGTATGGCTACACCTTC. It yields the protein CASSPQGGVPAGYGYTF.